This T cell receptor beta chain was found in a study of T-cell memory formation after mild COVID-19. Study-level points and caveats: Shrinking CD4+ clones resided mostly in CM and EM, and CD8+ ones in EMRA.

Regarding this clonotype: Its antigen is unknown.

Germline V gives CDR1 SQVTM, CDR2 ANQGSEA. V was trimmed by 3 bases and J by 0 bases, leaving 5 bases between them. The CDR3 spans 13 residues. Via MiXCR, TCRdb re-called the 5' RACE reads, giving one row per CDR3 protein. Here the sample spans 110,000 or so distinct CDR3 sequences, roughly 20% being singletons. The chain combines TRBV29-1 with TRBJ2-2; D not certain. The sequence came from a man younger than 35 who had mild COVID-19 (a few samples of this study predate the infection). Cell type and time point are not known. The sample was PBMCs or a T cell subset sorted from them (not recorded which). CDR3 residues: CSVDRTNTGELFF. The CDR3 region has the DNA TGCAGCGTTGACAGGACGAACACCGGGGAGCTGTTTTTT.